The 24 T cell receptor beta chains below come from one sample, sequenced in a study of T cells after posttransplantation cyclophosphamide. Generated by immunoSEQ multiplex PCR, the TCRdb table keeps only in-frame clones and is missing some. Here the sample spans some 66,000 clones, 80% to 95% being singletons. Sequencing was performed on PBMCs. The receptors were gathered from a woman in her thirties in good health and a related stem cell transplant donor.

The genes are TRBV11-2 and TRBJ2-7; D is unresolved. The V gene lost 5 bases and the J gene lost 2 bases, with 16 bases spanning the gap. The CDR3 is 15 residues long. Germline V gives CDR1 SGHAT, CDR2 FQNNGV. The CDR3 bases are TGTGCCAGCAGCGAAGCAGGTTCAGTGGCCTACGAGCAGTACTTC. Translating gives CASSEAGSVAYEQYF. Full variable domain (outside the CDR3, taken from reference TRBV11-2 and TRBJ2-7): EAGVAQSPRYKIIEKRQSVAFWCNPISGHATLYWYQQILGQGPKLLIQFQNNGVVDDSQLPKDRFSAERLKGVDSTLKIQPAKLEDSAVYLCASSEAGSVAYEQYFGPGTRLTVT.

V is TRBV10-3 and J is TRBJ2-7; D is tentatively TRBD1 or TRBD2 (5 bases each). Germline V gene lookup returns CDR1 ENHRY and CDR2 SYGVKD. The CDR3 runs to 14 residues. Trimming left V 3 bases short and J 7 bases short, with 16 bases between. DNA of the CDR3: TGTGCCATCAGTGAACCGGGACCCTCCTCAGAGCAGTACTTC. It translates to CAISEPGPSSEQYF.

CDR3: CASRSHLGGEQETQYF. The DNA of the CDR3 is TGTGCCAGCAGGTCCCACTTGGGGGGTGAGCAAGAGACCCAGTACTTC. This rearrangement joins TRBV6-6 to TRBJ2-5; D is perhaps TRBD2 (6 bases). Trimming took off 6 bases at V and 2 bases at J, with 19 bases between the two ends. Germline V CDR1 and CDR2: MNHNY, SVGAGI (reference sequence). The CDR3 loop spans 16 amino acids.

The chain carries TRBV10-1 and TRBJ2-3, with a weak D call TRBD1 (5 bases). The germline V gene encodes CDR1 WNHNN and CDR2 SYGVQD (reference sequence). CDR3 length: 17 amino acids. Trimming removed 0 bases at V and 0 bases at J, with 13 bases between. CDR3 nucleotide sequence: TGCGCCAGCAGTGAGTCTGGCAGGGCAATTAGCACAGATACGCAGTATTTT. Translated: CASSESGRAISTDTQYF.

The table lists this clone with a count of one. V gene TRBV15 combines with J gene TRBJ2-3, with 8 bases fitting TRBD1. CDR3 length equals 16 residues. The germline gives CDR1 LNHNV, CDR2 YYDKDF (reference sequence). Trimming cost V 3 bases and J 2 bases; bases outside gene matches: 7. Written as DNA, the CDR3 is TGTGCCACCAGCAGTAGACAGGGGTCCGTCACAGATACGCAGTATTTT. This sequence encodes CATSSRQGSVTDTQYF.

The rearrangement uses TRBV5-6 and TRBJ2-7, with TRBD2 as a possible D gene (6 bases). This CDR3 is built from 14 residues. The V gene lost 0 bases and the J gene lost 7 bases, with 14 bases spanning the gap. Germline V gives CDR1 SGHDT, CDR2 YYEEEE. The CDR3, as DNA: TGTGCCAGCAGCTTGGGACTAGGTATGAGGGAGCAGTACTTC. Protein product: CASSLGLGMREQYF.

V is TRBV5-4 and J is TRBJ2-7, with 12 bases matching TRBD1. The V and J ends lost 0 bases and 4 bases, in that order; junction bases with no gene match: 5. The CDR3 runs 16 residues. The V gene's germline CDR1 is SGHNT and CDR2 YYREEE (reference sequence). CDR3 nucleotide sequence: TGTGCCAGCAGCTTGGGGTCGGGACAGGGGGCGTACGAGCAGTACTTC. Amino acids: CASSLGSGQGAYEQYF.

The chain uses TRBV4-3 and TRBJ1-6, with unresolved D. The ends were cut back, 4 bases at V and 0 bases at J, with 4 bases in the middle. Per germline, CDR1 LGHNA and CDR2 YSLEER. The CDR3 is 14 amino acids. This CDR3 is CASSPLSYNSPLHF. The CDR3 nucleotides are TGCGCCAGCAGCCCTCTCTCCTATAATTCACCCCTCCACTTT.

The chain couples TRBV28 to TRBJ1-2; 7 bases line up with TRBD1. From germline, CDR1 is MDHEN and CDR2 SYDVKM. The CDR3 has 13 residues. Germline trimming cut 6 bases from V and 8 bases from J; bases unmatched to any gene: 9. Here the CDR3 DNA reads TGTGCCAGCAGCCAAGGACAGGACTGGGGCTACACCTTC. Translation: CASSQGQDWGYTF.

The chain links TRBV12-5 to TRBJ2-2; D is unclear. Germline CDR1 LGHNT, CDR2 FRNRAP. This CDR3 spans 13 amino acids. V was trimmed by 5 bases and J by 5 bases, leaving 9 bases between them. As DNA, the CDR3 is TGTGCTAGTGGTCCCTCGGATACCGGGGAGCTGTTTTTT. Residues: CASGPSDTGELFF.

This clone has just one count. The chain combines TRBV28 with TRBJ2-7; D is possibly TRBD1 or TRBD2 (5 bases each). Germline V gene lookup returns CDR1 MDHEN and CDR2 SYDVKM. The CDR3 spans 13 residues. Trimming left V 2 bases short and J 6 bases short, with 11 bases between. The CDR3 is CASSLGTGTEQYF. DNA of the CDR3: TGTGCCAGCAGTTTAGGTACGGGGACCGAGCAGTACTTC. The variable domain in full, completed from reference TRBV28 and TRBJ2-7, reads DVKVTQSSRYLVKRTGEKVFLECVQDMDHENMFWYRQDPGLGLRLIYFSYDVKMKEKGDIPEGYSVSREKKERFSLILESASTNQTSMYLCASSLGTGTEQYFGPGTRLTVT.

V usage is TRBV7-3 and J usage is TRBJ2-5; D possibly matches TRBD1 or TRBD2 (5 bases each). CDR3 length: 15 residues. V lost 3 bases, J lost 5 bases, and 16 bases lay in between. Per the germline V gene, CDR1 is SGHTA and CDR2 is FQGTGA. The CDR3 spells CASSFGPGRGETQYF. The CDR3 coding sequence is TGTGCCAGCAGCTTTGGACCGGGGCGAGGGGAGACCCAGTACTTC.

The genes are TRBV6-5 and TRBJ1-1, with D tentatively TRBD1 (5 bases). This CDR3 spans 11 amino acids. Germline assignment: CDR1 MNHEY and CDR2 SVGAGI. Trimming removed 10 bases at V and 8 bases at J, with 14 bases between. CDR3 amino acids: CATRRGPEAFF. The CDR3 region has the DNA TGTGCCACTCGTCGGGGACCAGAAGCTTTCTTT.

CDR3 sequence reads: CASSLEGQGGLGEQYF. The CDR3 nucleotides are TGCGCCAGCAGCTTGGAGGGACAGGGGGGGTTGGGCGAGCAGTACTTC. This chain links TRBV5-1 with TRBJ2-7; 11 bases fit TRBD1. The V and J ends lost 0 bases and 6 bases, in that order; junction bases with no gene match: 8. This CDR3 contains 16 residues. Germline CDR1 SGHRS, CDR2 YFSETQ.

V usage is TRBV7-6 and J usage is TRBJ2-7, with D tentatively TRBD1 (5 bases). This CDR3 is 15 amino acids long. Germline CDR1 is SGHVS and CDR2 is FNYEAQ. The V end was cut by 5 bases, the J end by 0 bases, with 14 bases between. The CDR3 sequence is CASSEGHGLSYEQYF. CDR3 in DNA: TGTGCCAGCAGCGAAGGACACGGCCTCTCCTACGAGCAGTACTTC.

Here the CDR3 reads CASSSSGVIAKNIQYF. For the CDR3, the DNA is TGTGCCAGCAGTTCTAGCGGGGTAATAGCCAAAAACATTCAGTACTTC. The V and J genes are TRBV7-2 and TRBJ2-4; 9 positions match TRBD2. The V gene's germline CDR1 is SGHTA and CDR2 FQGNSA. This CDR3 spans 16 amino acids. The trim removed 6 bases at V and 0 bases at J, leaving 6 bases unmatched.

The chain couples TRBV28 to TRBJ1-1; 7 bases match TRBD1. The CDR3 is 16 amino acids. Germline V gene sequence: CDR1 MDHEN, CDR2 SYDVKM. The V gene end was trimmed by 3 bases and the J gene end by 0 bases; junction bases not matched to a gene: 7. The DNA of the CDR3 is TGTGCCAGCAGTTTTCGGGCAGGGGGGCTGAACACTGAAGCTTTCTTT. Its translation: CASSFRAGGLNTEAFF.

This clone has a single count. The chain combines TRBV19 with TRBJ2-1; D possibly corresponds to TRBD2 (5 bases). Germline CDR1 is LNHDA and CDR2 is SQIVND (reference sequence). This CDR3 spans 18 amino acids. The ends were cut back, 1 base at V and 0 bases at J, with 16 bases in the middle. In nucleotides, the CDR3 is TGTGCCAGTAGTATAGCCTCCCCGGGGTTAAGCTCCTACAATGAGCAGTTCTTC. Amino acid sequence: CASSIASPGLSSYNEQFF.

The rearrangement uses TRBV2 and TRBJ2-3, with 10 bases lining up with TRBD2. V dropped 6 bases and J dropped 8; count of bases not matched to a gene: 11. This CDR3 is built from 15 residues. CDR1 SNHLY and CDR2 FYNNEI come from the germline V gene. This CDR3 reads CASSGSSGGRGTQYF. CDR3 DNA: TGTGCCAGCAGCGGGTCTAGCGGGGGACGCGGTACGCAGTATTTT.

The rearrangement links TRBV19 to TRBJ1-3; D gene uncertain. Germline loops: CDR1 LNHDA, CDR2 SQIVND (reference sequence). The CDR3 has 13 amino acids. The V end was cut by 10 bases, the J end by 3 bases, with 13 bases between. The CDR3 DNA sequence: TGTGCCACCGAGAGTCGACTTGGAAACACCATATATTTT. It encodes CATESRLGNTIYF.

This chain connects TRBV4-3 to TRBJ2-3, with 8 bases matching TRBD1. V gave up 4 bases and J gave up 1 base; unmatched junction bases: 10. Germline V gene lookup returns CDR1 LGHNA and CDR2 YSLEER. The CDR3 has 17 amino acids. In nucleotides, the CDR3 is TGCGCCAGCAGCCGCCTGACAGGGGCTTTCGGCACAGATACGCAGTATTTT. Residues: CASSRLTGAFGTDTQYF.

The chain carries TRBV5-1 and TRBJ2-3; possible D gene TRBD1, 5 bases. The CDR3 consists of 15 residues. Germline V gene sequence: CDR1 SGHRS, CDR2 YFSETQ. Trimming cost V 0 bases and J 3 bases, with 11 bases left between them. DNA of the CDR3: TGCGCCAGCAGCTTGGCAGGGAAGGCTACAGATACGCAGTATTTT. It translates to CASSLAGKATDTQYF.

The CDR3 DNA sequence: TGTGCCAGCAGCTTACTCCCTAGCGGGGGGTTCAATGAGCAGTTCTTC. Its translation: CASSLLPSGGFNEQFF. The chain carries TRBV7-2 and TRBJ2-1, with 11 bases fitting TRBD2. The germline CDR1 and CDR2 sequences are SGHTA and FQGNSA. This CDR3 contains 16 residues. Trimming took 2 bases from V and 6 from J; bases not matched to a gene: 6.

The gene calls are TRBV20-1 and TRBJ2-3; D gene ambiguous. There are 11 residues in the CDR3. Germline V gives CDR1 DFQATT, CDR2 SNEGSKA (reference sequence). Trimming shortened V by 6 bases and J by 4 bases, and 8 bases separated the two germline ends. Written as DNA, the CDR3 is TGCAGTGCCAAAAGGTCAGATACGCAGTATTTT. Translated: CSAKRSDTQYF.